A single sample gave rise to the 23 T cell receptor beta chains below, sequenced in a study of blood T cell repertoires in COVID-19. Sequencing used immunoSEQ multiplex PCR; TCRdb keeps in-frame clones, though not all of them. This table holds 390,000 or so clones, around 86% found once. The sequenced sample was peripheral blood. These receptors came from a young woman with active or convalescent COVID-19.

J is TRBJ1-4 and V is TRBV15; maybe TRBD1 (5 bases). The V and J ends lost 9 bases and 6 bases respectively, with 14 bases between them. Per germline, CDR1 LNHNV and CDR2 YYDKDF (reference sequence). The CDR3 spans 13 residues. The CDR3 nucleotides read TGTGCCACTTCCAACGACAGTCATGAAAAACTGTTTTTT. Translation gives CATSNDSHEKLFF.

V is TRBV5-5 and J is TRBJ1-1; no clear D gene. This CDR3 region has 16 residues. Trimming took off 4 bases at V and 0 bases at J, with 16 bases between the two ends. Germline V lookup: CDR1 SGHKS, CDR2 YYEKEE (reference sequence). The CDR3 DNA reads as TGTGCCAGCAGCCCTTCAATCGCAGGAATGAACACTGAAGCTTTCTTT. Translated, it gives CASSPSIAGMNTEAFF. The full variable domain, rest sourced from reference TRBV5-5 and TRBJ1-1, is DAGVTQSPTHLIKTRGQQVTLRCSPISGHKSVSWYQQVLGQGPQFIFQYYEKEERGRGNFPDRFSARQFPNYSSELNVNALLLGDSALYLCASSPSIAGMNTEAFFGQGTRLTVV.

The chain carries TRBV18 and TRBJ1-3, with 9 bases lining up with TRBD1. Germline CDR1 KGHSH, CDR2 LQKENI. The trim removed 2 bases at V and 2 bases at J, leaving 4 bases unmatched. The CDR3 covers 16 residues. CDR3: CASSPSTGGTGNTIYF. Written as DNA, the CDR3 is TGTGCCAGCTCACCATCGACAGGGGGTACTGGAAACACCATATATTTT.

V is TRBV30 and J is TRBJ1-1; no firm D call. V shed 3 bases and J shed 5 bases, with 13 bases lying between them. The CDR3 is made up of 13 amino acids. CDR1 and CDR2 (germline): GTSNPN, SVGIG (reference sequence). The CDR3 DNA reads as TGTGCCTGGAGGCCCTCCGGGATGACTGAAGCTTTCTTT. Translated, it gives CAWRPSGMTEAFF.

V usage is TRBV6-5 and J usage is TRBJ1-2; TRBD1 matches at 8 bases. Germline loops: CDR1 MNHEY, CDR2 SVGAGI. With V trimmed by 5 bases and J by 0 bases, 5 bases remained unmatched. This CDR3 is built from 15 residues. CDR3 amino acids: CASSPWTGPNYGYTF. The CDR3 DNA follows: TGTGCCAGCAGTCCGTGGACAGGGCCTAACTATGGCTACACCTTC.

The rearrangement joins TRBV9 to TRBJ2-2; possibly TRBD1 for D (6 bases). The CDR3 covers 15 residues. Per the germline V gene, CDR1 is SGDLS and CDR2 is YYNGEE. Trimming shortened V by 0 bases and J by 8 bases, and 14 bases separated the two germline ends. CDR3 nucleotide sequence: TGTGCCAGCAGCGTAGGAGATTCCGGACAGGGGGAGCTGTTTTTT. It yields the protein CASSVGDSGQGELFF.

The chain uses TRBV5-1 and TRBJ1-4, with D tentatively TRBD1 (6 bases). The V end lost 2 bases, the J end lost 7 bases, and 9 bases lay between the germline ends. From germline, CDR1 is SGHRS and CDR2 YFSETQ. This CDR3 spans 13 amino acids. CDR3 bases: TGCGCCAGCAGCTTACAGGGTGTTGAAAAACTGTTTTTT. As protein: CASSLQGVEKLFF. The full variable domain, in which reference TRBV5-1 and TRBJ1-4 provide the parts outside the CDR3, is KAGVTQTPRYLIKTRGQQVTLSCSPISGHRSVSWYQQTPGQGLQFLFEYFSETQRNKGNFPGRFSGRQFSNSRSEMNVSTLELGDSALYLCASSLQGVEKLFFGSGTQLSVL.

This clone was seen more than once but under ten times. The J gene is TRBJ1-4, the V gene TRBV19, with TRBD1 matching 9 bases. The germline V gene has CDR1 LNHDA and CDR2 SQIVND (reference sequence). CDR3 length: 19 residues. V shed 8 bases and J 0 bases; nucleotides not matched to a gene: 16. Written as DNA, the CDR3 is TGTGCCAGTGCCCTACCGGGACAGGGAATACTTGCAACTAATGAAAAACTGTTTTTT. Translating gives CASALPGQGILATNEKLFF.

The chain uses TRBV29-1 and TRBJ1-2, with 12 bases matching TRBD1. Germline CDR1 is SQVTM and CDR2 is ANQGSEA. J was trimmed by 5 bases and V by 3 bases; bases with no gene match: 1. CDR3 length: 13 residues. The CDR3 sequence: CSVEGQGAYGYTF. The DNA of the CDR3 is TGCAGCGTTGAGGGACAGGGGGCTTATGGCTACACCTTC.

This chain connects TRBV5-4 to TRBJ2-5, with D possibly TRBD1 on 6 matching bases. Germline CDR1 is SGHNT and CDR2 is YYREEE (reference sequence). This CDR3 contains 16 residues. V lost 0 bases and J lost 5, with 17 bases in between. The CDR3 is CASSLGQTPQGETQYF. The CDR3, as DNA: TGTGCCAGCAGCTTGGGACAGACACCCCAGGGGGAGACCCAGTACTTC.

The V and J genes are TRBV9 and TRBJ1-5; 8 positions match TRBD1. J was trimmed by 4 bases and V by 6 bases; bases with no gene match: 9. Per the germline V gene, CDR1 is SGDLS and CDR2 is YYNGEE. This CDR3 is 15 amino acids long. CDR3 protein: CASTRGQGWNQPQHF. CDR3 sequence (DNA): TGTGCCAGCACCAGGGGGCAGGGATGGAATCAGCCCCAGCATTTT.

A single count supports this clone. V gene TRBV6-5 combines with J gene TRBJ2-7; perhaps TRBD2 as D (7 bases). CDR1 MNHEY and CDR2 SVGAGI come from the germline V gene. Trimming removed 6 bases at V and 3 bases at J, with 15 bases between. This CDR3 spans 14 amino acids. The CDR3, as DNA: TGTGCCAGCAGAGGGGGGGGGTACTACTACGAGCAGTACTTC. Translating gives CASRGGGYYYEQYF.

The CDR3 region has the DNA TGCGCCAGCAGCTTGACTAGCGGGAGAGAGGAGACCCAGTACTTC. Translation gives CASSLTSGREETQYF. The chain carries TRBV5-1 and TRBJ2-5; 11 bases align to TRBD2. CDR3 length: 15 amino acids. Germline values: CDR1 SGHRS, CDR2 YFSETQ. J lost 5 bases, V lost 1 base, and 4 bases had no gene match.

The chain carries TRBV5-6 and TRBJ1-2, with D tentatively TRBD1 (5 bases). From germline, CDR1 is SGHDT and CDR2 YYEEEE. This CDR3 spans 18 amino acids. With 4 bases removed from V and 5 bases from J, the gap between germline ends came to 27 bases. CDR3 in amino acids: CASSLLGGIHPGDYGYTF. Here the CDR3 DNA reads TGTGCCAGCAGCCTGTTGGGGGGAATACACCCCGGGGATTATGGCTACACCTTC.

This clone was seen a few times. Other nucleotide sequences in the sample specify the same CDR3. This chain connects TRBV7-9 to TRBJ2-7; tentative D call: TRBD2 (6 bases). Looked up from germline, CDR1 is SEHNR and CDR2 is FQNEAQ (reference sequence). Trimming removed 0 bases from V and 1 base from J, with 10 bases in between. The CDR3 covers 15 residues. The CDR3 loop reads CASSLAGGLSYEQYF. The CDR3 nucleotides read TGTGCCAGCAGCTTAGCGGGGGGATTATCCTACGAGCAGTACTTC.

This clone was observed once. V usage is TRBV9 and J usage is TRBJ2-1, with 7 bases matching TRBD2. The CDR3 has 16 residues. V was pared by 4 bases and J by 4 bases, with 11 bases of the junction left unmatched. CDR1 SGDLS and CDR2 YYNGEE come from the germline V gene. The DNA for the CDR3 is TGTGCCAGCAGCCGGCGAGGCGGGGGACTATACAATGAGCAGTTCTTC. Its translation: CASSRRGGGLYNEQFF. The full variable domain, rest sourced from reference TRBV9 and TRBJ2-1, is DSGVTQTPKHLITATGQRVTLRCSPRSGDLSVYWYQQSLDQGLQFLIQYYNGEERAKGNILERFSAQQFPDLHSELNLSSLELGDSALYFCASSRRGGGLYNEQFFGPGTRLTVL.

This chain joins TRBV6-4 and TRBJ1-1; D not certain. The ends were cut back, 3 bases at V and 2 bases at J, with 7 bases in the middle. The germline V gene encodes CDR1 MRHNA and CDR2 SNTAGT. CDR3 length equals 13 residues. The DNA for the CDR3 is TGTGCCAGCAGTGAGTGGCTCAACACTGAAGCTTTCTTT. It encodes CASSEWLNTEAFF.

V and J are TRBV19 and TRBJ2-1; TRBD2 aligns across 10 bases. Germline-derived CDR1 and CDR2 are LNHDA and SQIVND (reference sequence). With 4 bases clipped from V and 9 bases from J, the junction kept 6 bases outside the gene matches. CDR3 size: 14 residues. The CDR3 protein is CASSSLAGDFEQFF. DNA of the CDR3: TGTGCCAGTAGTAGTCTAGCGGGAGACTTTGAGCAGTTCTTC.

V gene TRBV19 combines with J gene TRBJ1-1; possible D gene TRBD1, 5 bases. Trimming stripped 3 bases from V and 7 bases from J, with 12 bases between. The V gene's germline CDR1 is LNHDA and CDR2 SQIVND (reference sequence). The CDR3 sequence is 13 residues long. CDR3 DNA: TGTGCCAGTAGTATGTCCGACAGAAATGAAGCTTTCTTT. Amino acid sequence: CASSMSDRNEAFF.

The genes are TRBV29-1 and TRBJ1-1, with TRBD1 as a possible D gene (5 bases). V dropped 7 bases and J dropped 1 base, with 19 bases sitting between them. Germline V gene data show CDR1 as SQVTM and CDR2 as ANQGSEA. The CDR3 has 15 residues. CDR3: CSAGGGLSSNTEAFF. CDR3 DNA: TGCAGCGCCGGGGGGGGACTCAGCTCGAACACTGAAGCTTTCTTT.

The V call is TRBV5-6, the J call TRBJ1-2; 7 positions match TRBD1. After removal of 0 bases from V and 2 bases from J, the junction contained 1 base not matched to a gene. Germline CDR1 SGHDT, CDR2 YYEEEE. The CDR3 sequence is 14 residues long. The CDR3, as DNA: TGTGCCAGCAGCTTGGAACAGGGGAACTATGGCTACACCTTC. Its translation: CASSLEQGNYGYTF.

This chain connects TRBV25-1 to TRBJ1-2; D might be TRBD1 (6 bases). CDR3 length equals 15 residues. Between the trimmed V and J ends, which lost 1 base and 4 bases, there was a span of 13 bases. Germline V gives CDR1 MGHDK, CDR2 SYGVNS. The CDR3 DNA follows: TGTGCCAGCAGTGAATTGGTGGGGGCTGTCTATGGCTACACCTTC. This translates into CASSELVGAVYGYTF.

The chain joins TRBV10-3 to TRBJ1-1, with 7 bases aligning to TRBD1. With 6 bases clipped from V and 0 bases from J, the junction kept 7 bases outside the gene matches. The CDR3 length is 15 residues. The germline V gene has CDR1 ENHRY and CDR2 SYGVKD. CDR3 coding DNA: TGTGCCATCAGCTTGAGACAGGGAATGAACACTGAAGCTTTCTTT. It encodes CAISLRQGMNTEAFF.